The 26 T cell receptor beta chains given below trace back to one sample, sequenced in a study of cytomegalovirus exposure and HLA in healthy donors. Both 60 Vbeta primers and 13 Jbeta primers went into the PCR. The method was immunoSEQ multiplex PCR; TCRdb's version includes in-frame clones alone and lacks a portion of them. Here the sample spans approximately 190,000 clones, 75% to 85% being singletons. The sequenced material came from PBMCs. The receptors originated from a woman aged 18-29 years in good health and CMV-seronegative.

This chain links TRBV7-6 with TRBJ2-1; 10 bases agree with TRBD2. The germline CDR1 and CDR2 sequences are SGHVS and FNYEAQ. After removal of 1 base from V and 7 bases from J, the junction contained 7 bases not matched to a gene. This CDR3 has 16 amino acids. In DNA, the CDR3 is TGTGCCAGCAGCTTAGTCGTAGCGGGGGGCAGAAATGAGCAGTTCTTC. It encodes CASSLVVAGGRNEQFF.

CDR3 in DNA: TGCAGCACCCCGGACAGGGCGGGCACTGAAGCTTTCTTT. Residues: CSTPDRAGTEAFF. The rearrangement joins TRBV29-1 to TRBJ1-1, with 8 bases identical to TRBD1. The CDR3 has 13 residues. The junction had 9 bases not matched to a gene; V was cut back by 8 bases and J by 4 bases. Germline CDR1 and CDR2: SQVTM and ANQGSEA.

This chain joins TRBV10-3 and TRBJ2-5; the D gene is possibly TRBD2 (5 bases). This CDR3 has 14 residues. Trimming shortened V by 4 bases and J by 4 bases, and 13 bases separated the two germline ends. The germline gives CDR1 ENHRY, CDR2 SYGVKD. The CDR3 nucleotides are TGTGCCATCAGTGGTCCGGGATCCGGAGAGACCCAGTACTTC. Translation: CAISGPGSGETQYF.

This chain joins TRBV10-3 and TRBJ1-5; 9 nucleotides match TRBD1. The V and J ends lost 1 base and 14 bases, in that order; junction bases with no gene match: 12. The CDR3 length is 15 residues. In germline, CDR1 is ENHRY, CDR2 SYGVKD. The CDR3 spells CAISELGQGGSTKHF. The CDR3 nucleotides read TGTGCCATCAGTGAGTTGGGACAGGGAGGCAGTACCAAGCATTTT.

This chain links TRBV28 with TRBJ2-1, with 8 bases aligning to TRBD1. The J segment lost 8 bases and the V segment lost 7 bases, leaving 7 bases of the junction unmatched. Germline CDR1 MDHEN, CDR2 SYDVKM. This CDR3 has 13 amino acids. Written as DNA, the CDR3 is TGTGCCAGCAATCAGGGGGCGCGATATGAGCAGTTCTTC. Its protein product is CASNQGARYEQFF.

The rearrangement joins TRBV30 to TRBJ2-5, with D perhaps TRBD1 (6 bases). The V end was cut by 2 bases, the J end by 3 bases, with 16 bases between. CDR3 length equals 15 residues. Per germline, CDR1 GTSNPN and CDR2 SVGIG (reference sequence). CDR3 nucleotide sequence: TGTGCCTGGAGTAGGATGGCAGGGGTTGAAGAGACCCAGTACTTC. Its translation is CAWSRMAGVEETQYF.

This clone has more than one count but fewer than ten. The V gene is TRBV6-4, the J gene TRBJ1-6, with 9 nucleotides matching TRBD1. From germline, CDR1 is MRHNA and CDR2 SNTAGT. The CDR3 contains 13 residues. The trim removed 6 bases at V and 9 bases at J, leaving 3 bases unmatched. The CDR3 loop is CASRQGAFSPLHF. CDR3 coding DNA: TGTGCCAGCAGACAGGGGGCGTTTTCACCCCTCCACTTT.

This chain uses TRBV13 with TRBJ2-7; 9 nucleotides agree with TRBD1. CDR1 is PRHDT and CDR2 is FYEKMQ in the germline V gene (reference sequence). The CDR3 is made up of 15 amino acids. The V segment lost 7 bases and the J segment 7 bases; nucleotides outside the gene matches: 14. The CDR3 coding sequence is TGTGCCAGCACCATTAGGGGGGGGGACAGGGCGGAGCAGTACTTC. It specifies CASTIRGGDRAEQYF.

The chain links TRBV6-6 to TRBJ1-1; 7 bases agree with TRBD1. V lost 7 bases, J lost 4 bases, and 6 bases stayed unmatched. There are 13 residues in the CDR3. Germline V CDR1 and CDR2: MNHNY, SVGAGI (reference sequence). The CDR3 is CASKGGWGTEAFF. For the CDR3, the DNA is TGTGCCAGCAAAGGGGGCTGGGGCACTGAAGCTTTCTTT.

This sequence joins TRBV19 and TRBJ1-2; D is unresolved. The length of the CDR3 is 14 residues. Germline V gene sequence: CDR1 LNHDA, CDR2 SQIVND (reference sequence). V shed 3 bases and J shed 4 bases, with 12 bases lying between them. CDR3 region: CASSIVFSSYGYTF. CDR3 sequence (DNA): TGTGCCAGTAGTATCGTGTTCTCCTCCTATGGCTACACCTTC.

The rearrangement links TRBV7-2 to TRBJ2-3; 9 positions match TRBD2. The length of the CDR3 is 16 residues. CDR1 and CDR2 from the germline V gene are SGHTA and FQGNSA. J gave up 3 bases and V 2 bases, and 6 bases lay outside the gene matches. CDR3: CASSLYSGGLTDTQYF. The CDR3 DNA reads TGTGCCAGCAGCTTATATAGCGGGGGCCTTACAGATACGCAGTATTTT.

V is TRBV15 and J is TRBJ2-3; 9 nucleotides align to TRBD2. The CDR3 has 14 amino acids. The J segment lost 4 bases and the V segment lost 4 bases, leaving 3 bases of the junction unmatched. Looked up from germline, CDR1 is LNHNV and CDR2 is YYDKDF (reference sequence). CDR3 sequence reads: CATSTSGTPDTQYF. The CDR3 DNA follows: TGTGCCACCAGCACTAGCGGGACTCCAGATACGCAGTATTTT.

The genes are TRBV7-9 and TRBJ2-1; D is unclear. This CDR3 is built from 12 residues. Germline V gene sequence: CDR1 SEHNR, CDR2 FQNEAQ (reference sequence). The ends were cut back, 2 bases at V and 10 bases at J, with 9 bases in the middle. Here the CDR3 reads CASSLQVLEQFF. The CDR3 DNA is TGTGCCAGCAGCTTACAGGTCCTGGAGCAGTTCTTC.

This clone was seen a few times. This sequence joins TRBV2 and TRBJ1-4; 12 bases are shared with TRBD1. This CDR3 comprises 15 residues. The ends lost 8 bases at V and 7 bases at J; junction bases unmatched: 8. The germline gives CDR1 SNHLY, CDR2 FYNNEI. CDR3 nucleotide sequence: TGTGCCAGCTCGGGACAGGGGGCGTTATCTGAAAAACTGTTTTTT. Translation: CASSGQGALSEKLFF. Drawing the rest from reference TRBV2 and TRBJ1-4, the complete variable domain is EPEVTQTPSHQVTQMGQEVILRCVPISNHLYFYWYRQILGQKVEFLVSFYNNEISEKSEIFDDQFSVERPDGSNFTLKIRSTKLEDSAMYFCASSGQGALSEKLFFGSGTQLSVL.

This clone came up many times. The chain employs TRBV28 and TRBJ2-7; the match to TRBD1 covers 7 bases. The CDR3 sequence is 16 residues long. Germline values: CDR1 MDHEN, CDR2 SYDVKM. Trimming removed 7 bases from V and 4 bases from J; junction bases left unmatched: 16. DNA of the CDR3: TGTGCCAGCAACAAAGCTAGGGGGACAGTGGGGTACGAGCAGTACTTC. Its translation is CASNKARGTVGYEQYF.

This chain uses TRBV27 with TRBJ2-2, with 12 bases aligning to TRBD2. Germline V gives CDR1 MNHEY, CDR2 SMNVEV (reference sequence). V trimming: 3 bases; J trimming: 6 bases; junction bases outside the gene matches: 5. The CDR3 extends over 16 amino acids. In DNA, the CDR3 is TGTGCCAGCAGTTTCCGACTAGCGGGAGTGGCCGGGGAGCTGTTTTTT. It encodes CASSFRLAGVAGELFF.

The J gene is TRBJ2-1, the V gene TRBV5-6; D possibly corresponds to TRBD2 (6 bases). The CDR3 loop spans 13 amino acids. From germline, CDR1 is SGHDT and CDR2 YYEEEE. The germline V and J ends were trimmed by 3 bases and 15 bases, with 19 bases remaining between them. In nucleotides, the CDR3 is TGTGCCAGCAGCTCCCCGGGACTTGGGGAGAGGTTCTTC. This encodes CASSSPGLGERFF.

The V call is TRBV29-1, the J call TRBJ2-7; perhaps TRBD1 as D (6 bases). V was cut by 6 bases and J by 3 bases, with 18 bases left in between. CDR3 length equals 14 residues. Germline V gene lookup returns CDR1 SQVTM and CDR2 ANQGSEA. The CDR3 is CSVSQGSPSYEQYF. CDR3 DNA sequence: TGCAGCGTCAGCCAGGGGTCTCCCAGCTACGAGCAGTACTTC.

The chain combines TRBV5-1 with TRBJ2-1; possible D gene TRBD2, 6 bases. Germline lookup yields CDR1 SGHRS and CDR2 YFSETQ. Trimming stripped 0 bases from V and 7 bases from J, with 11 bases between. CDR3 length: 14 residues. Here the CDR3 reads CASSLGRGVNEQFF. As DNA, the CDR3 is TGCGCCAGCAGCTTGGGGCGCGGGGTGAATGAGCAGTTCTTC.

The chain joins TRBV6-1 to TRBJ1-4; perhaps TRBD1 as D (5 bases). This CDR3 comprises 13 residues. V was pared by 10 bases and J by 2 bases, with 11 bases between. Germline V gene lookup returns CDR1 MNHNS and CDR2 SASEGT. CDR3 bases: TGTGCCACCCGGGGGGGGACTAATGAAAAACTGTTTTTT. It encodes CATRGGTNEKLFF.

The chain has TRBV5-8 and TRBJ2-1; TRBD1 matches 7 bases. The CDR3 is made up of 14 amino acids. Germline CDR1 is SGHTS and CDR2 is YDEGEE. Unmatched junction bases numbered 6, after V lost 4 bases and J lost 5 bases. The CDR3 DNA reads TGTGCCAGCAGCCTCATAAGGGGGCACAATGAGCAGTTCTTC. Translating it yields CASSLIRGHNEQFF. The whole variable domain, filled in from reference TRBV5-8 and TRBJ2-1, reads EAGVTQSPTHLIKTRGQQATLRCSPISGHTSVYWYQQALGLGLQFLLWYDEGEERNRGNFPPRFSGRQFPNYSSELNVNALELEDSALYLCASSLIRGHNEQFFGPGTRLTVL.

The V call is TRBV6-5, the J call TRBJ2-5; D unresolved. The CDR3 extends over 14 amino acids. The V gene lost 2 bases and the J gene lost 1 base, with 8 bases spanning the gap. Germline CDR1 reads MNHEY; CDR2 reads SVGAGI. Written as DNA, the CDR3 is TGTGCCAGCAGTTACATCCCCTTCCAAGAGACCCAGTACTTC. Translating gives CASSYIPFQETQYF.

The genes are TRBV7-9 and TRBJ2-2, with 7 bases lining up with TRBD1. The CDR3 extends over 16 amino acids. Germline V gene lookup returns CDR1 SEHNR and CDR2 FQNEAQ (reference sequence). The V segment lost 6 bases and the J segment 3 bases; nucleotides outside the gene matches: 10. CDR3 DNA: TGTGCCAGCAGGCTGGGACAGAGAGAAGACACCGGGGAGCTGTTTTTT. Its translation: CASRLGQREDTGELFF.

The chain has TRBV6-5 and TRBJ2-7, with 7 bases lining up with TRBD1. The CDR3 loop spans 15 amino acids. Per the germline V gene, CDR1 is MNHEY and CDR2 is SVGAGI. V shed 6 bases, J shed 0 bases, and the junction held 8 bases outside the gene matches. For the CDR3, the DNA is TGTGCCAGCAGGGCCGGGACAGCTCCCTCCTACGAGCAGTACTTC. Translation gives CASRAGTAPSYEQYF.

This clone showed up just a few times. The J gene is TRBJ2-3, the V gene TRBV2; weak D call: TRBD2 (5 bases). The germline V gene has CDR1 SNHLY and CDR2 FYNNEI. The CDR3 consists of 15 residues. Trimming pared 6 bases from V and 3 bases from J, leaving 16 bases between. The CDR3 spells CASRRRRILTDTQYF. The CDR3 bases are TGTGCCAGCAGGAGGAGGAGGATCCTGACAGATACGCAGTATTTT.

The CDR3, as DNA: TGTGCCAGTAGTATAGAAGGGACTAGCGGGGCGAACAATGAGCAGTTCTTC. This translates into CASSIEGTSGANNEQFF. This chain joins TRBV19 and TRBJ2-1; TRBD2 matches at 13 bases. Germline trimming cut 0 bases from V and 5 bases from J; bases unmatched to any gene: 4. From germline, CDR1 is LNHDA and CDR2 SQIVND (reference sequence). This CDR3 spans 17 amino acids.